The rows below give T cell receptor beta chains drawn from one sample of a study of CD8+ T cells in alopecia areata. TCRdb's table, derived via immunoSEQ multiplex PCR, lists solely in-frame clones and lacks some. The sample lists 150,000 to 200,000 clones, over 55% seen once, with 0.95% to 1.1% in the top ten. Specimen: CD4+ T cells sorted from blood, collected at week 24, from a patient treated with tofacitinib. These receptors all come from a human donor with alopecia areata. The CDR3 runs from the conserved cysteine through the conserved F or W. D genes are given only for firm matches. Only part of the rows carry a size: once, few, many, or a class if the clone is expanded.

TRBJ1-2,TRBD1,TRBV14,-,CASSPRTGDGYTF,TGTGCCAGCAGCCCGCGGACAGGGGATGGCTACACCTTC
TRBJ1-6,-,TRBV28,-,CASQESRANSPLHF,TGTGCCAGCCAAGAGTCCAGGGCCAATTCACCCCTCCACTTT
TRBJ2-7,-,TRBV7-2,few,CASSLAGGGEQYF,TGTGCCAGCAGCTTAGCTGGGGGTGGCGAGCAGTACTTC
TRBJ1-2,-,TRBV27,-,CASRGVPQGSYGYTF,TGTGCCAGCAGAGGGGTCCCACAGGGATCCTATGGCTACACCTTC
TRBJ1-5,-,TRBV19,-,CASSYGQKQQLADQPQHF,TGTGCCAGTAGTTATGGACAGAAACAGCAGTTGGCGGATCAGCCCCAGCATTTT
TRBJ2-5,-,TRBV29-1,few,CSAMTYQETQYF,TGCAGCGCAATGACTTACCAAGAGACCCAGTACTTC
TRBJ2-3,TRBD2,TRBV10-3,-,CAISSGLASTDTQYF,TGTGCCATCAGTTCCGGACTAGCTAGCACAGATACGCAGTATTTT
TRBJ2-3,-,TRBV7-2,-,CASSYLLDTQYF,TGTGCCAGCAGTTATCTCTTGGATACGCAGTATTTT
TRBJ2-1,-,TRBV5-6,-,CASSLLDKNNEQFF,TGTGCCAGCAGCTTATTGGACAAGAACAATGAGCAGTTCTTC
TRBJ2-5,-,TRBV9,-,CASSVRDGETQYF,TGTGCCAGCAGCGTACGGGACGGTGAGACCCAGTACTTC
TRBJ2-1,-,TRBV18,-,CASSPPGGGHGWNEQFF,TGTGCCAGCTCACCCCCCGGCGGGGGCCATGGGTGGAATGAGCAGTTCTTC
TRBJ2-1,TRBD1,TRBV10-3,-,CASGTGDEQFF,TGTGCCAGCGGGACAGGGGATGAGCAGTTCTTC
TRBJ1-2,-,TRBV5-6,once,CASSFHGTDGYTF,TGTGCCAGCAGCTTTCACGGGACGGATGGCTACACCTTC
TRBJ2-5,-,TRBV29-1,few,CSVELEGETQYF,TGCAGCGTTGAATTGGAGGGAGAGACCCAGTACTTC
TRBJ2-1,TRBD1,TRBV29-1,-,CSVTIGQGARKSEQFF,TGCAGCGTTACAATCGGACAGGGGGCTAGGAAGAGTGAGCAGTTCTTC
TRBJ2-1,TRBD2,TRBV30,-,CAWSQTGLAGEQFF,TGTGCCTGGAGTCAAACGGGACTAGCGGGAGAGCAGTTCTTC
TRBJ1-2,-,TRBV27,once,CASSLTGVSNYGYTF,TGTGCCAGCAGTCTAACGGGAGTGTCTAACTATGGCTACACCTTC
TRBJ2-3,TRBD2,TRBV6-1,-,CAGSGTGTSGAERYTQYF,TGTGCCGGCAGTGGGACCGGGACTAGCGGCGCGGAGCGGTATACGCAGTATTTT
TRBJ2-3,-,TRBV11-2,-,CASSPRLVTDTQYF,TGTGCCAGCAGCCCCAGATTGGTAACAGATACGCAGTATTTT
TRBJ2-7,TRBD1,TRBV11-3,few,CASSLIGTGRYEQYF,TGTGCCAGCAGCTTAATCGGGACAGGTCGCTACGAGCAGTACTTC
TRBJ2-1,-,TRBV7-2,few,CASGPIEQFF,TGTGCCAGCGGCCCCATTGAGCAGTTCTTC
TRBJ2-1,-,TRBV25-1,-,CASSETRLDDNEQFF,TGTGCCAGCAGTGAGACTCGTCTGGACGACAATGAGCAGTTCTTC
TRBJ2-5,-,TRBV10-3,-,CAISRIGETQYF,TGTGCCATTTCAAGGATAGGAGAGACCCAGTACTTC